The T cell receptor (beta chain) described here comes from a study of blood T cell repertoires in COVID-19. Whole-study context: Samples came from the United States, Italy and Spain, spanning acute and convalescent COVID-19. The analysed material was cDNA or gDNA that came from T cells, B-cell-depleted T cells, or PBMCs.

In the authors' methods: The assay estimated nucleated cells by amplifying reference gene primers. The table came from immunoSEQ multiplex PCR; TCRdb's copy has only in-frame clones and leaves some out. V and J calls and clone size are those listed in that table; D and trimming were worked out from the DNA. The repertoire holds hundreds of thousands of clones, with roughly 90% as singletons. This TCR was recovered from a woman between 45 and 60 years old with active or convalescent COVID-19. The source material was peripheral blood.

The CDR3 here is CASSRGIGGRALTDTQYF. CDR3 coding DNA: TGTGCCAGCAGCCGAGGAATCGGCGGGAGGGCGTTGACAGATACGCAGTATTTT. The V and J genes are TRBV7-8 and TRBJ2-3; 9 nucleotides align to TRBD2. The germline V gene encodes CDR1 SGHVS and CDR2 FQNEAQ. The CDR3 contains 18 residues. J lost 3 bases, V lost 5 bases, and 15 bases had no gene match.